The sequence of this T cell receptor (beta chain) was determined in a study of vaccination and CD4 T cells after COVID-19. Cultured CD4+ T cell DNA underwent sequencing with the Oncomine TCR Beta short-read assay. TCRdb passed the PCR reads through MiXCR, listing each CDR3 protein once. The sample contains just over 20,000 distinct CDR3 sequences, around two fifths of which appear only once. Points from the study as a whole: Median reactive clonotypes, those recognizing SARS-CoV-2, rose from around 20 to 38, not significantly.

A word on this clonotype: Its specificity is unknown.

Noted treatment: approximately 9-day PBMC culture with coronavirus spike peptide pools or control peptides (ViraFEST assay). The receptor was derived from a human donor who had recovered from COVID-19. Sequenced here: CD4+ T cells from blood, cultured in vitro, sampled after SARS-CoV-2 vaccination.

CDR3 in amino acids: CASSLGTGEWDQPQHF. In nucleotides, the CDR3 is TGTGCCAGCAGCTTAGGGACAGGGGAATGGGATCAGCCCCAGCATTTT. The rearrangement links TRBV7-9 to TRBJ1-5; 9 positions match TRBD1. CDR1 is SEHNR, CDR2 FQNEAQ, per germline (reference sequence). The CDR3 is 16 residues long. Losses at the gene ends were 1 base for V and 5 bases for J; bases not matched to a gene: 6. Variable domain in full (rest from reference TRBV7-9 and TRBJ1-5): DTGVSQNPRHKITKRGQNVTFRCDPISEHNRLYWYRQTLGQGPEFLTYFQNEAQLEKSRLLSDRFSAERPKGSFSTLEIQRTEQGDSAMYLCASSLGTGEWDQPQHFGDGTRLSIL.